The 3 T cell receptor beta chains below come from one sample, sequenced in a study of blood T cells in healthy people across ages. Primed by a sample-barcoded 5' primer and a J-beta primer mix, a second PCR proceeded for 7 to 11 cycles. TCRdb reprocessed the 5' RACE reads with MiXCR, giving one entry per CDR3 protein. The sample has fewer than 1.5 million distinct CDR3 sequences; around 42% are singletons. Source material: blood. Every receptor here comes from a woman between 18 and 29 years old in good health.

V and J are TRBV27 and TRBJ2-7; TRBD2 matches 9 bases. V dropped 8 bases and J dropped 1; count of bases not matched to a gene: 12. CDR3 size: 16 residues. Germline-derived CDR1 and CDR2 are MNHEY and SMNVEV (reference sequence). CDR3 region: CASGFYAAGGSYEQYF. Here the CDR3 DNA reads TGTGCCAGCGGCTTTTACGCAGCGGGAGGTTCCTACGAGCAGTACTTC.

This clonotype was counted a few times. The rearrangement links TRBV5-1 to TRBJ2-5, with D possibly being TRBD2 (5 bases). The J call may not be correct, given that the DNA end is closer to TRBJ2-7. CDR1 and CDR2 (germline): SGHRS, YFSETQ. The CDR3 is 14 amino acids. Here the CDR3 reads CASSSGNLNYEQYF. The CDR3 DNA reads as TGCGCCAGCAGCTCGGGAAACCTAAACTACGAGCAGTACTTC.

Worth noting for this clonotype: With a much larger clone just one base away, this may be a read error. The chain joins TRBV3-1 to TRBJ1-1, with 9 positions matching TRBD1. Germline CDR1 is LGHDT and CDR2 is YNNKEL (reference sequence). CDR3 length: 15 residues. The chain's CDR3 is CASSQGTGPGTEVFF. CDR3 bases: TGTGCCAGCAGCCAGGGGACAGGGCCAGGGACTGAAGTTTTCTTT.